The T cell receptor (beta chain) under discussion was sequenced for a study of cytomegalovirus exposure and HLA in healthy donors. Study-level findings and limits: Some V segments (TRBV6-2 and TRBV6-3 among them) were excluded as indistinguishable.

V lost 5 bases to trimming and J lost 2 bases; unmatched junction nucleotides: 7. Germline V lookup: CDR1 SGHDT, CDR2 YYEEEE. The CDR3 has 15 amino acids. On this clone itself: Antigen unknown.

Primers for the PCR totalled 60 Vbeta and 13 Jbeta. Profiling relied on immunoSEQ multiplex PCR, and the TCRdb table lists in-frame clones only, not all of them. The top ten clones hold roughly 4.2% of a sample with about 150,000 clones, around 80% of them seen once. V usage is TRBV5-6 and J usage is TRBJ2-3; 8 positions agree with TRBD1. The specimen was PBMCs. This receptor was obtained from a middle-aged woman in good health and CMV-seronegative. The DNA for the CDR3 is TGTGCCAGCAGTCAGGGGGCCTTGTCCACAGATACGCAGTATTTT. Protein sequence: CASSQGALSTDTQYF.